This TCR beta chain was observed in a study of cytomegalovirus exposure and HLA in healthy donors. Regarding the study as a whole: The study listed 164 cytomegalovirus-associated TCR beta chains. Among the most significant clusters, several appeared linked to common viral pathogens in a later analysis.

The PCR used 60 Vbeta and 13 Jbeta primers. This table comes from immunoSEQ multiplex PCR, and its TCRdb copy is limited to in-frame clones, with some not included. With tens of thousands of clones in the sample, the ten largest clones hold approximately 6.9%. Worth noting for this clone: Its target is not known.

V gave up 5 bases and J gave up 0 bases, with 11 bases separating them. This CDR3 has 16 residues. The germline gives CDR1 LNHDA, CDR2 SQIVND (reference sequence). The chain links TRBV19 to TRBJ2-6; maybe TRBD2 (5 bases). This clonotype was obtained from a woman in her thirties or forties in good health and CMV-seronegative. Sequencing was performed on PBMCs. CDR3 sequence (DNA): TGTGCCAGTAGTTACAGTGGGAGCTCTGGGGCCAACGTCCTGACTTTC. This sequence encodes CASSYSGSSGANVLTF.